This passage covers 13 T cell receptor beta chains from one sample sequenced in a study of CD8 T cells in ankylosing spondylitis. These receptors have no identified antigens. TCRdb called the 5' RACE reads again in MiXCR, with one record for every CDR3 protein. The data show hundreds of thousands of distinct CDR3 sequences, roughly 26% seen once. Whole-study findings and limits: For ankylosing spondylitis blood, a TCR beta motif of 7 or 8 highly homologous variants appeared characteristic.

The sample was blood, either unsorted or a sorted T cell fraction (not recorded which). These TCRs come from a male donor with ankylosing spondylitis.

Only a few counts were recorded for this clonotype. This chain links TRBV20-1 with TRBJ1-4; 7 positions match TRBD1. The CDR3 is 14 amino acids. CDR1 and CDR2 (germline): DFQATT, SNEGSKA (reference sequence). V lost 6 bases, J lost 4 bases, and 8 bases stayed unmatched. The CDR3 sequence is CSAEYRGNNEKLFF. The CDR3 DNA sequence: TGCAGTGCCGAATACAGGGGAAATAATGAAAAACTGTTTTTT.

The chain carries TRBV24-1 and TRBJ2-7; D gene unclear. The V and J ends lost 9 bases and 2 bases respectively, with 7 bases between them. Germline CDR1 KGHDR, CDR2 SFDVKD. The CDR3 covers 11 residues. The CDR3 is CATGRTYEQYF. CDR3 coding DNA: TGTGCCACCGGACGAACCTACGAGCAGTACTTC.

Only one count was recorded for this clonotype. The V call is TRBV15, the J call TRBJ1-2; no clear D. Trimming took 0 bases from V and 4 from J, leaving 12 bases between them. CDR3 size: 15 residues. The germline gives CDR1 LNHNV, CDR2 YYDKDF (reference sequence). For the CDR3, the DNA is TGTGCCACCAGCAGAGATTTGGGGAACAGCTATGGCTACACCTTC. Its protein product is CATSRDLGNSYGYTF.

The sample holds many counts of this clonotype. The CDR3 DNA sequence: TGCGCCAGCAGCTTGGGGGGTGCGGCTGAAGCTTTCTTT. It specifies CASSLGGAAEAFF. V usage is TRBV5-1 and J usage is TRBJ1-1, with D unclear. The CDR3 is made up of 13 amino acids. Germline V gives CDR1 SGHRS, CDR2 YFSETQ. Trimming took 0 bases from V and 6 from J, leaving 9 bases between them.

This clonotype came up a few times. The chain has TRBV20-1 and TRBJ2-5, with 9 bases identical to TRBD2. The CDR3 is 16 residues long. The germline V gene encodes CDR1 DFQATT and CDR2 SNEGSKA (reference sequence). The CDR3 nucleotides read TGCACTCCAGCAGTCCCCTGGCGGGAGGGAGAAGAGACCCAGTACTTC. This gives the protein CTPAVPWREGEETQYF.

V is TRBV19 and J is TRBJ2-1; maybe TRBD2 (6 bases). Trimming pared 8 bases from V and 0 bases from J, leaving 11 bases between. CDR3 length: 14 residues. Germline CDR1 LNHDA, CDR2 SQIVND (reference sequence). The CDR3 coding sequence is TGTGCCAGTGATGACGGGAGCTCCTACAATGAGCAGTTCTTC. It encodes CASDDGSSYNEQFF.

This clonotype was found a few times. The V gene is TRBV5-1, the J gene TRBJ1-6; TRBD1 is a possible D gene (5 bases). The V end lost 4 bases, the J end lost 10 bases, and 12 bases lay between the germline ends. This CDR3 spans 13 amino acids. The germline V gene has CDR1 SGHRS and CDR2 YFSETQ. The CDR3 loop reads CASSIQGGSPLHF. CDR3 nucleotide sequence: TGCGCCAGCAGCATCCAGGGTGGCTCACCCCTCCACTTT. The full variable domain, completed using reference TRBV5-1 and TRBJ1-6, is KAGVTQTPRYLIKTRGQQVTLSCSPISGHRSVSWYQQTPGQGLQFLFEYFSETQRNKGNFPGRFSGRQFSNSRSEMNVSTLELGDSALYLCASSIQGGSPLHFGNGTRLTVT.

There are a few counts of this clonotype. This chain uses TRBV3-1 with TRBJ1-6; D unclear. The V and J ends lost 0 bases and 8 bases respectively, with 8 bases between them. Per the germline V gene, CDR1 is LGHDT and CDR2 is YNNKEL (reference sequence). The CDR3 consists of 14 residues. This CDR3 is CASSQESRHSPLHF. CDR3 in DNA: TGTGCCAGCAGCCAAGAAAGCAGGCATTCACCCCTCCACTTT.

This clonotype came up a few times. The chain uses TRBV7-2 and TRBJ1-1; D possibly corresponds to TRBD1 (5 bases). In germline, CDR1 is SGHTA, CDR2 FQGNSA. Trimming took 5 bases from V and 1 from J, leaving 11 bases between them. The CDR3 is 14 residues long. The CDR3 nucleotides are TGTGCCAGCAGCCTTTACCAGGGGAACACTGAAGCTTTCTTT. This sequence encodes CASSLYQGNTEAFF.

In this sample, this clonotype turned up a few times. The chain combines TRBV5-1 with TRBJ1-2; D gene unclear. The germline V gene has CDR1 SGHRS and CDR2 YFSETQ. The CDR3 consists of 12 residues. Between the trimmed V and J ends, which lost 0 bases and 8 bases, there was a span of 8 bases. CDR3 residues: CASSLAREGYTF. The CDR3 DNA reads as TGCGCCAGCAGCTTGGCTAGAGAAGGCTACACCTTC.

This sequence joins TRBV20-1 and TRBJ2-2; tentatively, D is TRBD2 (5 bases). The CDR3 consists of 14 residues. V lost 3 bases and J lost 4, with 12 bases in between. From germline, CDR1 is DFQATT and CDR2 SNEGSKA (reference sequence). CDR3 in DNA: TGCAGTGCTAGTTTGTGGGAGCCCACCGGGGAGCTGTTTTTT. This encodes CSASLWEPTGELFF.

The V and J genes are TRBV5-1 and TRBJ2-6, with 12 positions matching TRBD2. Germline assignment: CDR1 SGHRS and CDR2 YFSETQ. Germline trimming cut 2 bases from V and 0 bases from J; bases unmatched to any gene: 9. CDR3 length: 20 residues. This CDR3 reads CASSFRPLTSGSSGANVLTF. The DNA of the CDR3 is TGCGCCAGCAGCTTTCGCCCCCTGACTAGCGGGAGCTCTGGGGCCAACGTCCTGACTTTC. Using reference TRBV5-1 and TRBJ2-6 for the parts outside the CDR3, the full variable domain is KAGVTQTPRYLIKTRGQQVTLSCSPISGHRSVSWYQQTPGQGLQFLFEYFSETQRNKGNFPGRFSGRQFSNSRSEMNVSTLELGDSALYLCASSFRPLTSGSSGANVLTFGAGSRLTVL.

This chain connects TRBV25-1 to TRBJ2-1, with D possibly TRBD2 on 6 matching bases. Per germline, CDR1 MGHDK and CDR2 SYGVNS. V was clipped by 6 bases and J by 15 bases, with 21 bases between them. The CDR3 runs to 13 residues. DNA of the CDR3: TGTGCCAGCAGCCTCACCGGGAGTAGCTGGCTGTTCTTC. This sequence encodes CASSLTGSSWLFF.